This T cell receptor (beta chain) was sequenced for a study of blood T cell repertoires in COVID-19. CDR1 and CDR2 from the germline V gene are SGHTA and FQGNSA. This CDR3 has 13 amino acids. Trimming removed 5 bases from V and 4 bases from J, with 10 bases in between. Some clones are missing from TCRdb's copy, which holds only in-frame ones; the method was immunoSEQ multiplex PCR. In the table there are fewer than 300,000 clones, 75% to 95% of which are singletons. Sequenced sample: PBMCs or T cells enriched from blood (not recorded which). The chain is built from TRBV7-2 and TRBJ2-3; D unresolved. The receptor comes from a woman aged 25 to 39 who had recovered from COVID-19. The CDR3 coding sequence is TGTGCCAGCAGCGCAACTTCGGCAGATACGCAGTATTTT. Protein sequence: CASSATSADTQYF.